Listed below are T cell receptor beta chains from one sample, sequenced in a study of blood T cell repertoires in COVID-19. The table came from immunoSEQ multiplex PCR; TCRdb's copy has only in-frame clones and leaves some out. The sample includes approximately 300,000 clones, roughly nine tenths seen only once; the top ten take roughly 5.2%. Input material: PBMCs or T cells enriched from blood (not recorded which). The receptors were gathered from a man between 60 and 75 years old who had recovered from COVID-19. CDR3s include the opening cysteine and the closing phenylalanine or tryptophan. The D gene is left open where the match is weak. A clone size is listed for some rows: how often the clone was seen (once, few, many), or a class if it is expanded.

>.|TRBJ2-5|.|TRBV25-1
TGTGCCAGCACTCAAGAGACCCAGTACTTC
CASTQETQYF
>.|TRBJ1-6|.|TRBV6-5
TGTGCCAGCAGATTAGGGGAAGGTTCACCCCTCCACTTT
CASRLGEGSPLHF
>.|TRBJ1-5|.|TRBV5-8
TGTGCCAGCAGCTTGTTAGGGGTCCCCCAGCATTTT
CASSLLGVPQHF
>few|TRBJ1-2|.|TRBV19
TGTGCCAGTAGTACAGTACAGGGCCTTGCCTATGGCTACACCTTC
CASSTVQGLAYGYTF
>once|TRBJ2-1|.|TRBV7-3
TGTGCCAGCAGCTCACGCCAGGGGACAAGTAGTGAGCAGTTCTTC
CASSSRQGTSSEQFF
>.|TRBJ1-1|TRBD1|TRBV7-2
TGTGCCAGCAGCTTAGCGCGGGACAGGGGGGGGCCTGAAGCTTTCTTT
CASSLARDRGGPEAFF
>.|TRBJ1-3|.|TRBV5-4
TGTGCCAGCAGCTTGGACAACTCTGGAAACACCATATATTTT
CASSLDNSGNTIYF
>.|TRBJ2-1|TRBD1|TRBV9
TGTGCCAGCAGCACCCCCGGGACAGGAGTATCCAATGAGCAGTTCTTC
CASSTPGTGVSNEQFF
>.|TRBJ2-1|TRBD2|TRBV18
TGTGCCAGCTCACCAGAGCGGGAGGGGTACAATGAGCAGTTCTTC
CASSPEREGYNEQFF
>.|TRBJ1-3|TRBD1|TRBV5-6
TGTGCCAGCAGCCTACCGACAGGGCGAAACACCATATATTTT
CASSLPTGRNTIYF
>.|TRBJ2-1|TRBD2|TRBV4-1
TGCGCCAGCAGCCAAGGACTAGCGGGAGGGCTGGATGAGCAGTTCTTC
CASSQGLAGGLDEQFF
>.|TRBJ2-1|.|TRBV5-6
TGTGCCAGCAGCCTAGAGGGAAGGGAGATCTCCGATGAGCAGTTCTTC
CASSLEGREISDEQFF
>.|TRBJ2-2|.|TRBV18
TGTGCCAGCTCACCGTTAACAGGGAACACCGGGGAGCTGTTTTTT
CASSPLTGNTGELFF
>.|TRBJ2-2|TRBD2|TRBV11-3
TGTGCCAGCAGCCCACTAGCGGGAGGGCTCGGGGAGCTGTTTTTT
CASSPLAGGLGELFF
>.|TRBJ2-2|.|TRBV19
TGTGCCAGCTGGGCGGGGGCGCGGGTGAACACCGGGGAGCTGTTTTTT
CASWAGARVNTGELFF
>.|TRBJ2-7|TRBD1|TRBV9
TGTGCCAGCAGCGTAGGAAGGGGGCTTATGTACGAGCAGTACTTC
CASSVGRGLMYEQYF
>many|TRBJ2-5|TRBD2|TRBV6-1
TGTGCCAGCAGTGATAGCCGGACTAGCGGGAGCGGGGAGACCCAGTACTTC
CASSDSRTSGSGETQYF
>.|TRBJ2-7|.|TRBV7-9
TGTGCCAGCAGCACAAACCGGGACATTTCCTACGAGCAGTACTTC
CASSTNRDISYEQYF
>once|TRBJ2-1|TRBD2|TRBV24-1
TGTGCCACCAGTGACCCCGGGACTAGCGGTTATAATGAGCAGTTCTTC
CATSDPGTSGYNEQFF
>.|TRBJ2-1|.|TRBV28
TGTGCCAGCAGTGCGTGGAGTTCCTATGAGCAGTTCTTC
CASSAWSSYEQFF
>.|TRBJ1-4|.|TRBV12-3/TRBV12-4
TGTGCCAGCAGTTTTGCGCGGGATGAAAAACTGTTTTTT
CASSFARDEKLFF
>.|TRBJ2-3|.|TRBV28
TGTGCCACTCTGATTAGAGGGAGCACAGATACGCAGTATTTT
CATLIRGSTDTQYF
>.|TRBJ1-2|.|TRBV24-1
TGTGCCACCAGTGATACGCCTGAGACAGATGGCTACACCTTC
CATSDTPETDGYTF
>.|TRBJ2-3|TRBD2|TRBV9
TGTGCCAGCAGCGTAGCGGGAGGGGCCTACACAGATACGCAGTATTTT
CASSVAGGAYTDTQYF
>.|TRBJ2-7|TRBD2|TRBV5-1
TGCGCCAGCAGTGCGGGAGCAGGGGAGCAGTACTTC
CASSAGAGEQYF
>.|TRBJ2-7|TRBD2|TRBV5-1
TGCGCCAGCAACTCCCCTAGCGGGAGTTACGAGCAGTACTTC
CASNSPSGSYEQYF
>.|TRBJ2-2|.|TRBV2
TGTGCCAGCAGTGAAACCGGGACCGGGGAGCTGTTTTTT
CASSETGTGELFF
>.|TRBJ1-2|.|TRBV28
TGTGCCAGCAGTTCCAGGGTGGTCTATGGCTACACCTTC
CASSSRVVYGYTF
>.|TRBJ2-2|.|TRBV5-1
TGCGCCAGCAGCTTAGGACTCGCGAACACCGGGGAGCTGTTTTTT
CASSLGLANTGELFF
>.|TRBJ1-4|.|TRBV5-1
TGCGCCAGCAGCTTGTGGGGGACACAGGGTGAAAAACTGTTTTTT
CASSLWGTQGEKLFF
>.|TRBJ1-1|.|TRBV7-3
TGTGCCAGCAGCTTAGGGCCTACATATACGGACACTGAAGCTTTCTTT
CASSLGPTYTDTEAFF
>.|TRBJ1-6|.|TRBV3-1/TRBV3-2
TGTGCCAGCAGCCAAGACCCAAGCCTGCCGCTTAACTCACCCCTCCACTTT
CASSQDPSLPLNSPLHF
>.|TRBJ2-7|.|TRBV18
TGTGCCAGCTCACCGCGACTGAACTCCTACGAGCAGTACTTC
CASSPRLNSYEQYF